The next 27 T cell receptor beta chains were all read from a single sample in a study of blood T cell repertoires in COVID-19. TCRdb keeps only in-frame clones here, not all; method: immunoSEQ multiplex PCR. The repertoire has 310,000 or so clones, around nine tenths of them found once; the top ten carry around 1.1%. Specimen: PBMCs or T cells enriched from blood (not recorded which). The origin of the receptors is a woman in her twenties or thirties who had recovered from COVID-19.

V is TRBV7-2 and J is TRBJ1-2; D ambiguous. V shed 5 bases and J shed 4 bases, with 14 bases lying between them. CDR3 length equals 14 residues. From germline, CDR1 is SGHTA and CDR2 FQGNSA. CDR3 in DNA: TGTGCCAGCAGCCCCTATTCCTCAGGCTATGGCTACACCTTC. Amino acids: CASSPYSSGYGYTF.

In nucleotides, the CDR3 is TGTGCCAGCAGCCGGGGACAGGGGGCGTCCTACGAGCAGTACTTC. Its protein is CASSRGQGASYEQYF. The chain carries TRBV5-6 and TRBJ2-7; TRBD1 matches at 12 bases. The length of the CDR3 is 15 residues. Germline values: CDR1 SGHDT, CDR2 YYEEEE. Trimming cost V 4 bases and J 1 base; bases outside gene matches: 3.

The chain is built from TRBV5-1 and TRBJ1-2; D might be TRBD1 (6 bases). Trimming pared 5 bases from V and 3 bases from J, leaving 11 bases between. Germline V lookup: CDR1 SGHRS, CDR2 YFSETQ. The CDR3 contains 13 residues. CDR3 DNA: TGCGCCAGCAGGAAGAACAGGGACTATGGCTACACCTTC. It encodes CASRKNRDYGYTF.

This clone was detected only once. The CDR3 DNA sequence: TGTGCCAGCAGCTTTCCCGGGAATGAGCAGTTCTTC. Its protein product is CASSFPGNEQFF. This chain links TRBV5-5 with TRBJ2-1; D is undetermined. Germline CDR1 SGHKS, CDR2 YYEKEE (reference sequence). The germline V and J ends were trimmed by 2 bases and 7 bases, with 7 bases remaining between them. CDR3 length: 12 amino acids. Full variable domain (outside the CDR3, taken from reference TRBV5-5 and TRBJ2-1): DAGVTQSPTHLIKTRGQQVTLRCSPISGHKSVSWYQQVLGQGPQFIFQYYEKEERGRGNFPDRFSARQFPNYSSELNVNALLLGDSALYLCASSFPGNEQFFGPGTRLTVL.

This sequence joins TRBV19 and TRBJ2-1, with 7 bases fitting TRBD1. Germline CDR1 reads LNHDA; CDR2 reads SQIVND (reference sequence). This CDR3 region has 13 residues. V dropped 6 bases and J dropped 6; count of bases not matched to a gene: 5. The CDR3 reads CASRNRGRNEQFF. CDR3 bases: TGTGCCAGTAGAAACAGGGGACGCAATGAGCAGTTCTTC.

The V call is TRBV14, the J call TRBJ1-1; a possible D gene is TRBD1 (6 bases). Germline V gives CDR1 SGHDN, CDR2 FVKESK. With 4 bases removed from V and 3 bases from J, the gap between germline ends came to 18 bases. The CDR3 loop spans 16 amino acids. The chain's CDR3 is CASSRMGRGRDTEAFF. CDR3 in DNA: TGTGCCAGCAGCCGGATGGGCAGGGGACGGGACACTGAAGCTTTCTTT.

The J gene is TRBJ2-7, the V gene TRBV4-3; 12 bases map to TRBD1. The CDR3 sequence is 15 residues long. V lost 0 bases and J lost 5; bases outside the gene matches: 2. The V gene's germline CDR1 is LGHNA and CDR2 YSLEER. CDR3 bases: TGCGCCAGCAGCCAAGATGGGACAGGGGGCAACGAGCAGTACTTC. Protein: CASSQDGTGGNEQYF.

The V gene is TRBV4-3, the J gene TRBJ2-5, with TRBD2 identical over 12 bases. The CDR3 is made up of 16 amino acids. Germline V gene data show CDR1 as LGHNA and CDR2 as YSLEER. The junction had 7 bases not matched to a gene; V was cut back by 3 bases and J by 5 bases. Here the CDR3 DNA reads TGCGCCAGCAGCCACCTAGCGGGAGGGCGGGGGGAGACCCAGTACTTC. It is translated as CASSHLAGGRGETQYF.

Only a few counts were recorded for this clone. CDR3 bases: TGTGCCAGCATGAGGGGGGCAGGGGGTAATTCACCCCTCCACTTT. Amino acids: CASMRGAGGNSPLHF. V is TRBV28 and J is TRBJ1-6; TRBD1 matches 7 bases. V lost 7 bases and J lost 6; bases outside the gene matches: 9. There are 15 residues in the CDR3. Germline V CDR1 and CDR2: MDHEN, SYDVKM.

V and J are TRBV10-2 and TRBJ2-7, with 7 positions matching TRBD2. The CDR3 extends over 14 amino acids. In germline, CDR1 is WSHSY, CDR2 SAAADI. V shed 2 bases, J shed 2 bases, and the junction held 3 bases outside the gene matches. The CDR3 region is CASSEAGRAYEQYF. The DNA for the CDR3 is TGCGCCAGCAGTGAGGCAGGGAGGGCCTACGAGCAGTACTTC.

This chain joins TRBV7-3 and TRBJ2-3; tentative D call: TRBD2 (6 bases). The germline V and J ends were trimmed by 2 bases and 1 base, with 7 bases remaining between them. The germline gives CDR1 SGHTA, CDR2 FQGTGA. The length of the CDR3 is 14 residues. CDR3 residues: CASSLLAGTDTQYF. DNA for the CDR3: TGTGCCAGCAGCTTATTAGCGGGCACAGATACGCAGTATTTT. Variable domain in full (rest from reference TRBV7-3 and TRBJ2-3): GAGVSQTPSNKVTEKGKYVELRCDPISGHTALYWYRQSLGQGPEFLIYFQGTGAADDSGLPNDRFFAVRPEGSVSTLKIQRTERGDSAVYLCASSLLAGTDTQYFGPGTRLTVL.

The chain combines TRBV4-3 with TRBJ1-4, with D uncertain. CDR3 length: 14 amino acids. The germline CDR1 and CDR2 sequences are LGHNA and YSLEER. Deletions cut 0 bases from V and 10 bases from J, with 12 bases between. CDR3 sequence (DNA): TGCGCCAGCAGCCAAGACCCACAGTTAGGAAAACTGTTTTTT. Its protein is CASSQDPQLGKLFF.

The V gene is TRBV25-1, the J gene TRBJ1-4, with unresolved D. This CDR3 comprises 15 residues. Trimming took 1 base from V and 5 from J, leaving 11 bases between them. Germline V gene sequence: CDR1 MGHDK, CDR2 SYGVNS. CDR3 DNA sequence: TGTGCCAGCAGTGAATCCGGGATCGTGAATGAAAAACTGTTTTTT. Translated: CASSESGIVNEKLFF.

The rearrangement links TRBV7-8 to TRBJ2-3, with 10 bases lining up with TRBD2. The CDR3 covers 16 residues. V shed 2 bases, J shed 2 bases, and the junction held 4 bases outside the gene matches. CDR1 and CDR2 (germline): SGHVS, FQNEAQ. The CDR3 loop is CASSLRAGGPTDTQYF. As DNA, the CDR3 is TGTGCCAGCAGCTTAAGAGCGGGAGGGCCCACAGATACGCAGTATTTT.

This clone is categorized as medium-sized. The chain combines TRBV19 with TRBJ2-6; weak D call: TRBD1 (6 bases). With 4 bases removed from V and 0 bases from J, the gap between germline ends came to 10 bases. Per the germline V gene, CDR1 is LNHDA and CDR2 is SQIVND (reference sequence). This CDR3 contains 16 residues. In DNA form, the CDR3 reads TGTGCCAGTAGTAGGACAGTTAACTCTGGGGCCAACGTCCTGACTTTC. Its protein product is CASSRTVNSGANVLTF.

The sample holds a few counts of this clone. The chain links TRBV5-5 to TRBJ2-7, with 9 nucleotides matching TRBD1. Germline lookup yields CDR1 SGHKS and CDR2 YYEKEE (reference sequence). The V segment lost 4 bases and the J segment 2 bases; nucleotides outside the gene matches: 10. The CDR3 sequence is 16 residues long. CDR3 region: CASSRSSGQGAYEQYF. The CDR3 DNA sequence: TGTGCCAGCAGCCGAAGCTCGGGACAGGGAGCCTACGAGCAGTACTTC.

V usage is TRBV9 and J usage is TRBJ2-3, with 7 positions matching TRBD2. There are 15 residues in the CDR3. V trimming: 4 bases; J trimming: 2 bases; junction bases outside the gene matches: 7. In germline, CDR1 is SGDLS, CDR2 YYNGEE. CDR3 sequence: CASSTREGSTDTQYF. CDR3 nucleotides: TGTGCCAGCAGCACCAGGGAGGGATCCACAGATACGCAGTATTTT.

The CDR3 sequence: CASLAADYEQYF. The CDR3 DNA follows: TGTGCCTCACTAGCGGCAGACTACGAGCAGTACTTC. The genes are TRBV30 and TRBJ2-7; 8 bases are a match to TRBD2. The V and J ends lost 7 bases and 3 bases, in that order; junction bases with no gene match: 5. The CDR3 has 12 amino acids. CDR1 is GTSNPN and CDR2 is SVGIG in the germline V gene (reference sequence). Complete variable domain (other parts from reference TRBV30 and TRBJ2-7): SQTIHQWPATLVQPVGSPLSLECTVEGTSNPNLYWYRQAAGRGLQLLFYSVGIGQISSEVPQNLSASRPQDRQFILSSKKLLLSDSGFYLCASLAADYEQYFGPGTRLTVT.

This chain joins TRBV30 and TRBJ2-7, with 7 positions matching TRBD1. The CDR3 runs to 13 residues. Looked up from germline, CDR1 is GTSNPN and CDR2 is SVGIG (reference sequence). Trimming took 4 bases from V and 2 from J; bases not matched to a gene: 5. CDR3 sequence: CAWTRTGTYEQYF. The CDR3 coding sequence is TGTGCCTGGACCCGGACAGGAACCTACGAGCAGTACTTC.

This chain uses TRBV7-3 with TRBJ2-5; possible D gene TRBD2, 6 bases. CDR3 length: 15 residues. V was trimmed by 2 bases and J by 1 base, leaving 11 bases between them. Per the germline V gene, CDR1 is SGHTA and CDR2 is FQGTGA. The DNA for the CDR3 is TGTGCCAGCAGCTTAGGTCGGGGAGGCCAAGAGACCCAGTACTTC. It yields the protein CASSLGRGGQETQYF.

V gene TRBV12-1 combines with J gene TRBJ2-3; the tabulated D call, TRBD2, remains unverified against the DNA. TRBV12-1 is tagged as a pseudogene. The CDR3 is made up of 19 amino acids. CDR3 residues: CASSFAWTSGRTGTDTQYF. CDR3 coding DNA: TGTGCCAGCAGCTTTGCATGGACTAGCGGGAGAACGGGCACAGATACGCAGTATTTT.

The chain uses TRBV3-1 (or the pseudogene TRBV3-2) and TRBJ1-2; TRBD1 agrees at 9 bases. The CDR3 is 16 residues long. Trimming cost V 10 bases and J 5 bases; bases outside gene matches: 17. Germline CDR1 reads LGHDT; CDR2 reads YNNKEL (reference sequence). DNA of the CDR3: TGTGCCACCCAATCTTCCCTGGGACAGGGAAGGTATGGCTACACCTTC. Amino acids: CATQSSLGQGRYGYTF.

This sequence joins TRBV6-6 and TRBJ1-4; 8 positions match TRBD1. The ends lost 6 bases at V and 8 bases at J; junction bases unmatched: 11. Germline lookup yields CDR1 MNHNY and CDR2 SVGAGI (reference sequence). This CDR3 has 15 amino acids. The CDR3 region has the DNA TGTGCCAGCAGAACCGGGACAGGTGCGGCCGAAAAACTGTTTTTT. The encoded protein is CASRTGTGAAEKLFF.

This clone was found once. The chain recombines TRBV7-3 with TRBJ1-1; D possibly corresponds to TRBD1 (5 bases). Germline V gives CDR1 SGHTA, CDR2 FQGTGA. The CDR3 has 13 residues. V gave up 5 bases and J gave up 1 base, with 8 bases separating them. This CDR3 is CASSQTANTEAFF. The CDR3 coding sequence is TGTGCCAGCAGCCAGACAGCGAACACTGAAGCTTTCTTT.

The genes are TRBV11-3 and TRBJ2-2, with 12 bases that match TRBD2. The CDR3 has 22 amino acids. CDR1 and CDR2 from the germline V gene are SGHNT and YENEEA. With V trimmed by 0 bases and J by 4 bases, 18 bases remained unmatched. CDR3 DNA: TGTGCCAGCAGCTTAGACCAAACTAGCGGGAGGCTAACTCTCTTGGGCACCGGGGAGCTGTTTTTT. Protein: CASSLDQTSGRLTLLGTGELFF.

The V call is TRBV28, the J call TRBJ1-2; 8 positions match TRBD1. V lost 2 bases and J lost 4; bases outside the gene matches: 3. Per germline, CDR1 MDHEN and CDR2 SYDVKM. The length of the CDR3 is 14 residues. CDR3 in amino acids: CASSLETGVYGYTF. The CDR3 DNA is TGTGCCAGCAGTTTAGAGACAGGGGTCTATGGCTACACCTTC.

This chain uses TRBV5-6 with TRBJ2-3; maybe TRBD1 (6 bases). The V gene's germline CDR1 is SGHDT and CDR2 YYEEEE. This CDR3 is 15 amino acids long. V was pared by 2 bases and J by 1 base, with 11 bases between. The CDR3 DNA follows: TGTGCCAGCAGCTTCGCAGGGGTGGGCACAGATACGCAGTATTTT. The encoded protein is CASSFAGVGTDTQYF.